This entry is about one TCR beta chain. Clones were read by immunoSEQ multiplex PCR, and TCRdb kept only the in-frame ones, dropping some. The data show about 350,000 clones, about 88% seen once. The sample comes from a study of Ad26.COV2.S vaccination and SARS-CoV-2 variants. Across the whole study: COV1001, an Ad26.COV2.S trial, supplied this vaccine-arm donor. Participants got Ad26.COV2.S intramuscularly, once or twice 56 days apart.

Treatment: roughly 19 received Ad26.COV2.S at low or high dose, single or two shots; about 5 received placebo; per-sample allocation not given. Sampling happened 63 days after the first vaccine or placebo injection. Sequencing used peripheral blood, obtained in a trial of Ad26.COV2.S vaccine versus placebo. The origin of this receptor is a person between 18 and 59 years old who received the Ad26.COV2.S COVID-19 vaccine or a placebo.

This chain's CDR3 is CASSLAVGPPYEQYF. The CDR3 bases are TGTGCCAGCAGCTTGGCGGTCGGACCTCCCTACGAGCAGTACTTC. This sequence joins TRBV5-8 and TRBJ2-7; the D is unclear. The CDR3 runs 15 residues. The V and J ends lost 0 bases and 2 bases respectively, with 12 bases between them. The germline gives CDR1 SGHTS, CDR2 YDEGEE.